This T cell receptor beta chain was sequenced in a study of blood T cells in healthy people across ages. Concerning this clonotype: Its antigen is unidentified.

Per the germline V gene, CDR1 is MGHDK and CDR2 is SYGVNS. The CDR3 is 15 amino acids. Trimming cost V 5 bases and J 2 bases; bases outside gene matches: 7. The sample providers were healthy Caucasian people from Russia, aged about 6 to 100. Points from the study as a whole: Reliance upon unsorted PBMCs precluded definitive naive versus antigen-experienced comparison.

PCR was performed a second time for roughly 6 to 12 cycles using a sample-barcoded 5' primer and a J-beta primer mix. Each CDR3 protein gets one entry after TCRdb re-called the 5' RACE reads with MiXCR. This table holds about 400,000 distinct CDR3 sequences, roughly half found once. The gene calls are TRBV25-1 and TRBJ2-7; the match to TRBD1 covers 9 bases. Sequencing was carried out using blood. The clonotype was recovered from a man in his fifties or sixties in good health. The CDR3 bases are TGTGCCAGCAGTTACCCGGGACAGGGAACCTACGAGCAGTACTTC. Translating gives CASSYPGQGTYEQYF.